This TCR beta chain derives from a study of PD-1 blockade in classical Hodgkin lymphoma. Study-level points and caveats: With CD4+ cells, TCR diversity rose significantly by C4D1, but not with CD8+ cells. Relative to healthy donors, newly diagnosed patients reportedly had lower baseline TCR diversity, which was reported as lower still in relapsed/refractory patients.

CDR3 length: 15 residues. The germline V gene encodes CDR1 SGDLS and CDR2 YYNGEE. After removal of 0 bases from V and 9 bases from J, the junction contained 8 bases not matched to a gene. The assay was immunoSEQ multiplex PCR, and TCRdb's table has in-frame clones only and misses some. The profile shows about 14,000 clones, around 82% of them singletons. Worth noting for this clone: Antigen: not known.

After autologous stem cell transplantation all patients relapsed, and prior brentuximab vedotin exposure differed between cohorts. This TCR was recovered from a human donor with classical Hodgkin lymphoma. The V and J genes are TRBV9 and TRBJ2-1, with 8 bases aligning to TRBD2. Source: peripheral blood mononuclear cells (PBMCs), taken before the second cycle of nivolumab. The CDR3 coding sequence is TGTGCCAGCAGCGTAGTACGCGGGGGGATCGGTGAGCAGTTCTTC. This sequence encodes CASSVVRGGIGEQFF.